This T cell receptor (beta chain) was observed in a study of coeliac disease (dated by TCRdb to 2021 to 2024). A note on the overall study: Each coeliac patient was placed into one of three groups: newly diagnosed active disease, refractory coeliac disease type I, or disease controlled by a gluten-free diet. The study was aimed at characterising TR repertoires of small intestinal T cells in active, refractory type I and gluten-free-diet-treated coeliac disease. Because high-resolution HLA typing was not available, biased TRBV7-2 usage was queried as a proof of principle. A patient counted as having refractory coeliac disease type I if there was no response to a gluten-free diet for over 12 months and the intraepithelial cells were immunophenotypically normal. TRB sequencing worked for samples from roughly 27 subjects, and these included 20 to 25 paired bulk unsorted intraepithelial and lamina propria cell samples. Next-generation sequencing of rearranged TRB and TRG CDR3 regions was used on small intestinal lymphocyte fractions taken from coeliac and non-coeliac patients. A total of some 30 patients took part in the full study: approximately 22 had serologically confirmed coeliac disease and 8 were controls with non-small intestinal disorders.

Cells were frozen in liquid nitrogen in DMSO/FBS as aliquots of hundreds of thousands of cells, with a single aliquot from each fraction going to sequencing. All 30 patients in the study underwent endoscopy and small intestinal biopsy. Once intraepithelial cells had been isolated, the leftover biopsy tissue was digested with collagenase to release lamina propria cells. Genomic DNA was extracted from frozen unsorted cell fractions with the Qiagen DNeasy blood extraction kit. Receptor amplification or capture employed the immunoSEQ multiplex PCR assay. Using reverse primers that targeted J gene segments together with forward primers that targeted V gene segments, the TR loci were amplified in a multiplexed PCR. The Illumina HiSeq System was used to sequence the amplified CDR3 regions. In the authors' own workflow: To strip out PCR and sequencing errors and collapse the data into unique sequences, a nearest-neighbour algorithm merged closely related reads. Repertoires were summarised in terms of clonality and T cell density, with T cell density defined as TR molecules per amount of genomic DNA input. CDR3 amino acid sequences present in at least 80% of unsorted samples were defined as public TRs, and these public TRs were then tested for differential abundance between coeliac and control samples. Each lamina propria sample was queried against a list of approximately 220 published gliadin-specific TRB sequences. Differences in clonality and density between disease groups were tested by Kruskal-Wallis tests, followed by Dunn post-tests. Imported from immuneACCESS, the table was reduced by TCRdb to in-frame sequences with V and J called. These copies leave out some clones; in studies compared against another copy, an unresolved V gene accounts for under half, and the cause of the remainder is not known. That table is the source of V, J and clone size, and D and trimming were worked out from the DNA. This sample is represented by 6,000 to 8,000 clones; about 78% of them were singletons. 5.5% to 7.5% of the sample comes from the top ten.

Taken from the germline V gene (reference sequence), the CDR1 and CDR2 loops are SEHNR and FQNEAQ. CDR3 length: 15 amino acids, cysteine to phenylalanine. The entry retains the CDR3 DNA only, 45 bases that are in frame from base 1. Germline trimming: 2 bases from V, 3 bases from J; junction bases outside gene matches: 1. Comment on this clone: Its antigen is still unknown. Base qualities are not provided; no much larger clone lies one nucleotide away. Additional DNA sequences in this sample encode the identical CDR3.

Overall study results and their limits: Separating intraepithelial cells from lamina propria cells did not give high-purity fractions, so cross-contamination between the two compartments may have occurred. TRB repertoires were found to be largely private, with most amino acid sequences unique to one sample, and no significant difference in V-gene usage was found between disease groups. The authors judged the approach to be unsuitable for unbiased detection of gliadin-specific T cells, because gliadin-specific T cells are scarce and rarely shared between patients. Lower clonality than in controls was observed in the TRB and TRG repertoires of active coeliac intraepithelial and lamina propria samples, suggesting that diverse T cells were recruited. Published gliadin-specific TRB sequences turned up in about 45% of the 18 coeliac lamina propria samples, compared with only 1 of 6 controls.

In this chain, TRBV7-9 is recombined with TRBJ2-1, with 10 bases matching TRBD2. The receptor was isolated from a man younger than 45 with celiac disease. The sample was lamina propria lymphocytes from the gut. The sample's cell subset or site, from its label and the paper: lamina propria cell (LPC) fraction of small intestinal biopsy. Here is the DNA: TGTGCCAGCAGCTTACTAGCGGGAGACTACAATGAGCAGTTCTTC. The translation is CASSLLAGDYNEQFF.